The 25 T cell receptor beta chains below all came from one sample that was sequenced in a study of T cell repertoires in cytomegalovirus infection. TCRdb recomputed calls from the reads with MiXCR, one row per CDR3 protein. The sample carries 290,000 or so distinct CDR3 sequences, 20% to 30% recorded once. The sample comprised PBMCs. All receptors come from a human donor in good health (CMV status not recorded). Some clones in this sample may be carry-over from other donors' samples.

The chain carries TRBV28 and TRBJ2-7; D possibly uses TRBD1 or TRBD2 (5 bases each). CDR1 is MDHEN and CDR2 is SYDVKM in the germline V gene. The CDR3 runs to 14 residues. V lost 2 bases and J lost 6, with 14 bases in between. The CDR3 DNA follows: TGTGCCAGCAGTTTAGGGACGACACGGGGCGAGCAGTACTTC. Its protein is CASSLGTTRGEQYF.

This clonotype is a singleton in its sample. The chain combines TRBV28 with TRBJ2-5; 8 positions match TRBD1. Germline V gives CDR1 MDHEN, CDR2 SYDVKM. This CDR3 has 16 residues. The V and J ends lost 3 bases and 4 bases, in that order; junction bases with no gene match: 10. The CDR3, as DNA: TGTGCCAGCAGTTTTTACCAGGGGGCGGCCCCAGAGACCCAGTACTTC. Its protein is CASSFYQGAAPETQYF.

This clonotype was detected many times. The chain uses TRBV7-9 and TRBJ1-2; no reliable D call. The CDR3 is 10 residues long. Germline V CDR1 and CDR2: SEHNR, FQNEAQ (reference sequence). V lost 4 bases and J 12 bases, leaving 9 bases between the germline ends. This CDR3 is CASSSNLNTF. CDR3 coding DNA: TGTGCCAGCAGCTCCAACTTGAACACCTTC.

This sequence joins TRBV12-3 or TRBV12-4 and TRBJ2-1; unclear D gene. The V end was cut by 2 bases, the J end by 0 bases, with 8 bases between. This CDR3 has 15 amino acids. The CDR3 nucleotides are TGTGCCAGCAGTTTAAGGGAAAGCTCCTACAATGAGCAGTTCTTC. This translates into CASSLRESSYNEQFF.

This chain links TRBV6-5 with TRBJ1-1; the D gene is possibly TRBD1 (6 bases). V lost 0 bases to trimming and J lost 3 bases, with 8 bases between them. The CDR3 sequence is 14 residues long. Per the germline V gene, CDR1 is MNHEY and CDR2 is SVGAGI. The CDR3 bases are TGTGCCAGCAGTTACTCGCCAGGGGACACTGAAGCTTTCTTT. Translating gives CASSYSPGDTEAFF.

V and J are TRBV7-3 and TRBJ1-5, with 7 bases that match TRBD1. Germline values: CDR1 SGHTA, CDR2 FQGTGA. V lost 4 bases to trimming and J lost 4 bases; unmatched junction nucleotides: 7. This CDR3 spans 15 amino acids. The DNA of the CDR3 is TGTGCCAGCAGCTCCCTGGGACAGAGTAATCAGCCCCAGCATTTT. As protein: CASSSLGQSNQPQHF. The whole variable domain, filled in from reference TRBV7-3 and TRBJ1-5, reads GAGVSQTPSNKVTEKGKYVELRCDPISGHTALYWYRQSLGQGPEFLIYFQGTGAADDSGLPNDRFFAVRPEGSVSTLKIQRTERGDSAVYLCASSSLGQSNQPQHFGDGTRLSIL.

This clonotype was observed a handful of times. The chain employs TRBV28 and TRBJ1-2, with D unresolved. The germline V gene has CDR1 MDHEN and CDR2 SYDVKM. Trimming left V 5 bases short and J 6 bases short, with 10 bases between. This CDR3 spans 12 amino acids. CDR3 region: CASSPVLDGYTF. CDR3 in DNA: TGTGCCAGCAGTCCTGTATTGGATGGCTACACCTTC.

This clonotype was seen a few times. The chain has TRBV30 and TRBJ1-2; 7 positions match TRBD1. CDR3 size: 14 residues. V shed 1 base and J 6 bases; nucleotides not matched to a gene: 8. The germline V gene encodes CDR1 GTSNPN and CDR2 SVGIG (reference sequence). CDR3 in DNA: TGTGCCTGGAGTGCCAACAGGGGCGATAATGGCTACACCTTC. Translation: CAWSANRGDNGYTF.

The sample holds many counts of this clonotype. The chain uses TRBV7-3 and TRBJ1-2, with D maybe TRBD1 (5 bases). Per the germline V gene, CDR1 is SGHTA and CDR2 is FQGTGA. Deletions cut 5 bases from V and 4 bases from J, with 14 bases between. The CDR3 is 14 amino acids. CDR3 residues: CASSPGRGGYGYTF. CDR3 coding DNA: TGTGCCAGCAGCCCAGGAAGGGGAGGCTATGGCTACACCTTC.

This clonotype was seen a few times. V is TRBV6-2 or TRBV6-3 and J is TRBJ2-1; 7 bases are shared with TRBD1. J gave up 0 bases and V 8 bases, and 4 bases lay outside the gene matches. Germline V gene sequence: CDR1 MNHEY, CDR2 SVGEGT. There are 14 residues in the CDR3. In DNA form, the CDR3 reads TGTGCCAGCGAGCAGGGGGTCTCCTACAATGAGCAGTTCTTC. It encodes CASEQGVSYNEQFF.

This clonotype showed up just a few times. V usage is TRBV6-2 or TRBV6-3 and J usage is TRBJ1-2; unclear D gene. The germline CDR1 and CDR2 sequences are MNHEY and SVGEGT. With 4 bases removed from V and 5 bases from J, the gap between germline ends came to 11 bases. This CDR3 has 13 amino acids. CDR3 sequence reads: CASSFLHIYGYTF. In nucleotides, the CDR3 is TGTGCCAGCAGTTTCCTTCATATATATGGCTACACCTTC.

This clonotype was detected ten times or more. The chain uses TRBV12-3 or TRBV12-4 and TRBJ1-5; D gene ambiguous. The CDR3 is 15 residues long. V shed 0 bases and J shed 5 bases, with 11 bases lying between them. In DNA form, the CDR3 reads TGTGCCAGCAGTTTAGCCGGGATCCAACATCAGCCCCAGCATTTT. Translation gives CASSLAGIQHQPQHF.

The chain is built from TRBV3-1 and TRBJ1-4; possibly TRBD1 for D (6 bases). The V gene lost 0 bases and the J gene lost 7 bases, with 15 bases spanning the gap. The germline CDR1 and CDR2 sequences are LGHDT and YNNKEL (reference sequence). The CDR3 has 16 amino acids. The CDR3 DNA is TGTGCCAGCAGCCAAGACTTGGACAGAGGTGGTGAAAAACTGTTTTTT. Translating it yields CASSQDLDRGGEKLFF.

This rearrangement joins TRBV10-3 to TRBJ1-5; 7 nucleotides align to TRBD1. CDR1 is ENHRY and CDR2 is SYGVKD in the germline V gene. Trimming cost V 3 bases and J 1 base; bases outside gene matches: 6. The CDR3 has 16 residues. The CDR3 nucleotides are TGTGCCATCAGTGATCCCGACAGGGTGAGCAATCAGCCCCAGCATTTT. It encodes CAISDPDRVSNQPQHF.

The chain is built from TRBV15 and TRBJ1-5; no reliable D call. Germline lookup yields CDR1 LNHNV and CDR2 YYDKDF (reference sequence). The CDR3 sequence is 16 residues long. Trimming removed 0 bases from V and 0 bases from J, with 9 bases in between. CDR3 residues: CATSRDRGYSNQPQHF. The CDR3 DNA follows: TGTGCCACCAGCAGAGACCGAGGGTATAGCAATCAGCCCCAGCATTTT.

Only a few counts were recorded for this clonotype. This rearrangement joins TRBV19 to TRBJ2-7; D is possibly TRBD1 or TRBD2 (5 bases each). With 7 bases removed from V and 3 bases from J, the gap between germline ends came to 16 bases. The CDR3 covers 14 residues. Germline V gives CDR1 LNHDA, CDR2 SQIVND (reference sequence). As DNA, the CDR3 is TGTGCCAGTAATTCAGGTGGGACCTACTACGAGCAGTACTTC. It specifies CASNSGGTYYEQYF.

The chain is built from TRBV29-1 and TRBJ1-6; a possible D gene is TRBD1 (6 bases). CDR1 SQVTM and CDR2 ANQGSEA come from the germline V gene. The CDR3 has 13 residues. Trimming left V 7 bases short and J 7 bases short, with 14 bases between. The CDR3 nucleotides are TGCAGCGCTAAGGACAGATTCAATTCACCCCTCCACTTT. It translates to CSAKDRFNSPLHF.

This rearrangement joins TRBV20-1 to TRBJ2-7, with D possibly matching TRBD2 (6 bases). There are 13 residues in the CDR3. V lost 3 bases, J lost 7 bases, and 16 bases lay in between. CDR1 is DFQATT, CDR2 SNEGSKA, per germline (reference sequence). The chain's CDR3 is CSARVAGRSEQYF. The CDR3 nucleotides are TGCAGTGCTAGGGTGGCGGGGCGTAGTGAGCAGTACTTC.

This sequence joins TRBV14 and TRBJ2-1, with 9 bases aligning to TRBD2. The CDR3 has 15 amino acids. The germline gives CDR1 SGHDN, CDR2 FVKESK. Trimming removed 2 bases from V and 6 bases from J; junction bases left unmatched: 5. CDR3 coding DNA: TGTGCCAGCAGCCAACTCCTAGCGGGGACCAATGAGCAGTTCTTC. Protein product: CASSQLLAGTNEQFF.

Ten or more counts support this clonotype. V is TRBV11-2 and J is TRBJ1-4; TRBD1 matches at 7 bases. V dropped 7 bases and J dropped 3; count of bases not matched to a gene: 5. CDR1 and CDR2 from the germline V gene are SGHAT and FQNNGV. This CDR3 has 14 residues. In nucleotides, the CDR3 is TGTGCCAGCAAGCGACAGGGTCCTAATGAAAAACTGTTTTTT. Amino acids: CASKRQGPNEKLFF.

Only a few counts were recorded for this clonotype. The chain links TRBV23-1 to TRBJ2-1; maybe TRBD2 (6 bases). TRBV23-1 is labeled an ORF, and its function is uncertain. Trimming left V 2 bases short and J 3 bases short, with 11 bases between. The CDR3 runs 15 residues. CDR3 amino acids: CASSQDRDFYNEQFF. The CDR3 DNA reads as TGCGCCAGCAGTCAAGACCGGGACTTCTACAATGAGCAGTTCTTC.

This clonotype was seen at least ten times. J is TRBJ2-1 and V is TRBV5-4, with D possibly matching TRBD1 (5 bases). V lost 4 bases to trimming and J lost 8 bases, with 22 bases between them. This CDR3 has 16 residues. CDR1 and CDR2 (germline): SGHNT, YYREEE (reference sequence). CDR3 in DNA: TGTGCCAGCAGCGGGAAGGACAAAAGCCTCCTTGATGAGCAGTTCTTC. Protein: CASSGKDKSLLDEQFF.

This clonotype was observed many times. The genes are TRBV7-2 and TRBJ2-5; possible D gene TRBD1, 6 bases. CDR3 length: 14 residues. Trimming left V 5 bases short and J 5 bases short, with 15 bases between. Germline assignment: CDR1 SGHTA and CDR2 FQGNSA. Here the CDR3 DNA reads TGTGCCAGCAGCACCCGACAGGCCTGGGAGACCCAGTACTTC. Translating it yields CASSTRQAWETQYF. The entire variable domain, with the rest obtained from reference TRBV7-2 and TRBJ2-5, is as follows: GAGVSQSPSNKVTEKGKDVELRCDPISGHTALYWYRQSLGQGLEFLIYFQGNSAPDKSGLPSDRFSAERTGGSVSTLTIQRTQQEDSAVYLCASSTRQAWETQYFGPGTRLLVL.

This clonotype was seen a few times. V gene TRBV29-1 combines with J gene TRBJ1-4, with D possibly matching TRBD1 (5 bases). Looked up from germline, CDR1 is SQVTM and CDR2 is ANQGSEA. V lost 6 bases and J lost 4, with 12 bases in between. The CDR3 spans 13 residues. CDR3: CSVGGTVNEKLFF. DNA for the CDR3: TGCAGCGTCGGGGGGACGGTTAATGAAAAACTGTTTTTT.

The chain is built from TRBV20-1 and TRBJ2-5; 8 bases are a match to TRBD2. The CDR3 length is 17 residues. Losses at the gene ends were 6 bases for V and 2 bases for J; bases not matched to a gene: 17. Germline CDR1 DFQATT, CDR2 SNEGSKA (reference sequence). The CDR3: CSARPGLGKGEQETQYF. The CDR3 bases are TGCAGTGCCAGGCCGGGACTAGGAAAAGGGGAGCAAGAGACCCAGTACTTC.